What follows is one T cell receptor beta chain and its context. Sequence at one end of the junction differs from germline and may be a read error. The sample originates from a study of regulatory dendritic cells for organ transplantation. Clones were read by immunoSEQ multiplex PCR, and TCRdb kept only the in-frame ones, dropping some. The sample contains fewer than 40,000 clones, about 88% of which appear only once. The CDR3 has 13 residues. The germline gives CDR1 SSHAT, CDR2 FNYEAQ (reference sequence). Memory T cells were CD45RO+, naive were CD45RA+, sorted by FACS. The receptor was derived from a human donor in good health. The chain uses TRBV7-7 and TRBJ2-1; TRBD1 aligns across 7 bases. Material for sequencing was naive CD4+ T cells from blood. Noted subset: CD45RA+ naive T cells. CDR3 DNA: TGTGCTAGCAGTAAACAGGGGTACAATGAGCAGTTCTTC. Translation gives CASSKQGYNEQFF.